Sequencing of this T cell receptor beta chain was carried out in a study of CD8+ T cells in alopecia areata. Across the study: Percentage of affected scalp area was the basis on which treated patients' severity was scored. Whole-study results and caveats: A single nonresponder leaves the baseline CD8+ expansion link to response uncertain. While tofacitinib was given, many expanded lesional clones persisted in scalp and blood.

Turning to this clone: Its target is unknown.

This CDR3 has 13 residues. Germline-derived CDR1 and CDR2 are SQVTM and ANQGSEA. V dropped 6 bases and J dropped 0 bases, with 12 bases sitting between them. Treatment defined: oral pan-JAK inhibitor, 5-10 mg twice daily. Lesional scalp punch biopsies and peripheral blood came from alopecia areata patients. Sequencing used cDNA as its template, made by extracting RNA and reverse transcribing it. The method was immunoSEQ multiplex PCR; TCRdb's version includes in-frame clones alone and lacks a portion of them. The sample records about 210,000 clones, approximately 72% being singletons. The clonotype was recovered from a human donor with alopecia areata. This chain uses TRBV29-1 with TRBJ2-7; D unresolved. The material sequenced was CD4+ T cells sorted from blood, taken at approximately week 42, from a patient treated with tofacitinib. The CDR3 DNA reads TGCAGCGTCGTCTCCTTCCACTCCTACGAGCAGTACTTC. Translated, it gives CSVVSFHSYEQYF.